This TCR beta chain originates from a study of beta chain features in type 1 diabetes. On the study more broadly: The patient and healthy donor groups were comparable for age, gender and cell yields.

Study outcomes and limitations: In the patient group, naive, central memory and Treg TCRB repertoires seemed more alike than in the healthy donor group. TCRB CDR3s from Type 1 diabetes patients were moderately but significantly shorter in all four CD4+ subsets. In cDNA sequencing, cells with high TCR expression could be over-represented.

V lost 2 bases, J lost 1 base, and 6 bases lay in between. The germline V gene has CDR1 MDHEN and CDR2 SYDVKM. This CDR3 has 13 amino acids. The authors sorted CD4+ naive, central memory, regulatory and stem cell-like memory cells via CD45RO/CCR7/CD25/CD127/CD95/CD27. The investigators reverse transcribed all of the isolated RNA, so they sequenced expressed TCRB transcripts. The method was immunoSEQ multiplex PCR; TCRdb's version includes in-frame clones alone and lacks a portion of them. This table has 230,000 or so clones, around 16% appearing once. Only a few counts were recorded for this clone. As yet, its antigen is unknown. The sample contains more than one DNA sequence encoding this CDR3.

The genes are TRBV28 and TRBJ2-7; D gene ambiguous. Sequencing was carried out using naive CD4+ T cells from blood. This TCR came from a young man with type 1 diabetes. This CDR3 is CASSLGQSYEQYF. The DNA of the CDR3 is TGTGCCAGCAGTTTAGGGCAGTCCTACGAGCAGTACTTC. The full variable domain, its missing parts supplied by reference TRBV28 and TRBJ2-7, is DVKVTQSSRYLVKRTGEKVFLECVQDMDHENMFWYRQDPGLGLRLIYFSYDVKMKEKGDIPEGYSVSREKKERFSLILESASTNQTSMYLCASSLGQSYEQYFGPGTRLTVT.